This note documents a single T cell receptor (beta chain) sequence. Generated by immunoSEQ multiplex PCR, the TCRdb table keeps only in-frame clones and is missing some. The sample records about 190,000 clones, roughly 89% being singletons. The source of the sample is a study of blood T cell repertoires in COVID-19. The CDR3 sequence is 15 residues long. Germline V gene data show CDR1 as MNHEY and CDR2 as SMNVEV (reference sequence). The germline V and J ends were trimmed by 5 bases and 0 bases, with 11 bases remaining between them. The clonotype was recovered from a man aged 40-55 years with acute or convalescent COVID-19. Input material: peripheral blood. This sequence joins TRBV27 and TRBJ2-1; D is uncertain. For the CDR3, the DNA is TGTGCCAGCAGTACCGCTGGCAACTCCTACAATGAGCAGTTCTTC. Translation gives CASSTAGNSYNEQFF.